A selection of T cell receptor beta chains follows, all from one sample in a study of T cells after yellow fever vaccination. MiXCR, run by TCRdb on the 5' RACE reads, gives a single entry per CDR3 protein. Altogether about 340,000 distinct CDR3 sequences are present, around 12% being singletons, with the ten largest covering 2.5% to 4%. The sample was CD4+ T cells sorted from PBMCs, taken 15 days after the yellow fever booster vaccination. These receptors came from a man in his late teens or twenties who received the YFV17D yellow fever vaccine. CDR3s include the opening cysteine and the closing phenylalanine or tryptophan. D genes are given only for firm matches. Expanded clones get a size class; other rows say once, few or many, or leave the size out.

TRBJ2-1 few TRBV12-3/TRBV12-4 TRBD1 TGTGCCAGCATCCCCCGGACAGGGGACTTTAGCAATGAGCAGTTCTTC CASIPRTGDFSNEQFF
TRBJ2-7 few TRBV6-5 . TGTGCCAGCCACCCGCGGGGCAGGCGCGATCGAACAGCCTACGAGCAGTACTTC CASHPRGRRDRTAYEQYF
TRBJ2-5 once TRBV5-4 . TGTGCCAGCAGCTCCTACTCCCGGACCGGGCCCCACGAGACCCAGTACTTC CASSSYSRTGPHETQYF
TRBJ2-1 . TRBV7-8 . TGTGCCAGCAGCTTACTAAGGCGGGAGCAGTTCTTC CASSLLRREQFF
TRBJ2-5 . TRBV7-2 TRBD2 TGTGCCAGCAGCCAGACTAGCGGGGGGCGTCAAGAGACCCAGTACTTC CASSQTSGGRQETQYF
TRBJ2-5 few TRBV4-3 . TGCGCCAGCAGCCAACAAAACGGACAGCTCGGGGAGACCCAGTACTTC CASSQQNGQLGETQYF
TRBJ2-3 . TRBV7-2 TRBD1 TGTGCCATCCCGCAGGGGGCAGGGGGCACAGATACGCAGTATTTT CAIPQGAGGTDTQYF
TRBJ2-3 . TRBV4-1 TRBD1 TGCGCCAGCAGCCAAGAGGGACAGGCGACTAGCACAGATACGCAGTATTTT CASSQEGQATSTDTQYF
TRBJ2-3 . TRBV7-9 . TGTGCCAGCAGTGCTAATCTGGGCAGCACAGATACGCAGTATTTT CASSANLGSTDTQYF
TRBJ2-2 few TRBV10-1 . TGCGCCAGCAGTCATCTACAGGGCGCCAGCACCGGGGAGCTGTTTTTT CASSHLQGASTGELFF
TRBJ1-5 many TRBV4-1 TRBD1 TGCGCCAGCAGCCAAGTAGGCAGGGGGAGCAATCAGCCCCAGCATTTT CASSQVGRGSNQPQHF
TRBJ1-5 . TRBV6-2/TRBV6-3 . TGTGCCAGCAGTTACTCAGCCAGAGGCCAGCCCCAGCATTTT CASSYSARGQPQHF
TRBJ1-4 few TRBV12-3/TRBV12-4 . TGTGCCAGCAGTTTACTCGTGAGTGAAAAACTGTTTTTT CASSLLVSEKLFF
TRBJ1-4 few TRBV18 . TGTGCCAGCTACCCGGCTCAACAGATCTCGCGGGAAAAACTGTTTTTT CASYPAQQISREKLFF
TRBJ2-3 . TRBV27 . TGTGCCAGCAGTTCATCCCCCAGGCGGGACCCAGATACGCAGTATTTT CASSSSPRRDPDTQYF
TRBJ1-1 . TRBV5-1 . TGCGCCAGCAGCTTGGGGGGCGGGGCTGGCACTGAAGCTTTCTTT CASSLGGGAGTEAFF
TRBJ2-1 few TRBV3-1 TRBD2 TGTGCCAGCAGCCTCGGACTAGCCCGGCGTGGGCTCCGCGATGAGCAGTTCTTC CASSLGLARRGLRDEQFF
TRBJ1-4 . TRBV20-1 . TGCAGTGCTCACCCCGGCAGGGATGAAAAACTGTTTTTT CSAHPGRDEKLFF
TRBJ2-3 few TRBV4-3 . TGCGCCAGCAGCCAAGATCGTCCAACGGGGTTCTACACAGATACGCAGTATTTT CASSQDRPTGFYTDTQYF
TRBJ2-2 many TRBV18 . TGTGCCAGCTCACCTCTTTTATCGTACGGGACTGCAACGAACACCGGGGAGCTGTTTTTT CASSPLLSYGTATNTGELFF
TRBJ1-5 few TRBV10-3 . TGTGCGTCCGGGGATCCCGTCACCCCCCAGCATTTT CASGDPVTPQHF
TRBJ2-3 . TRBV9 . TGTGCCAGCAGCGTACAGGGCGTAGATACGCAGTATTTT CASSVQGVDTQYF
TRBJ1-6 few TRBV6-2/TRBV6-3 TRBD1 TGTGCCAGCAGTTACTCGATCGGACAGGGAGGTGGCTCACCCCTCCACTTT CASSYSIGQGGGSPLHF
TRBJ2-7 . TRBV7-8 TRBD1 TGTGCCAGCAGTAGGAGAGGTACAGGGGTCTTGGTTGAGCAGTACTTC CASSRRGTGVLVEQYF
TRBJ2-7 . TRBV12-3/TRBV12-4 . TGTGCCAGCAGGCCCGGGACTTTAAGCTACGAGCAGTACTTC CASRPGTLSYEQYF
TRBJ1-5 few TRBV20-1 . TGCAGTGCTATTTTTCCTAATCAGCCCCAGCATTTT CSAIFPNQPQHF
TRBJ2-2 . TRBV15 TRBD1 TGTGCCACCAGCAGTCGGGACAGGGGTTCGGGGGAGCTGTTTTTT CATSSRDRGSGELFF
TRBJ1-4 once TRBV7-2 . TGTGCCAGCAGCTTAGCCCCCGGGGCTATTAAGGAAAAACTGTTTTTT CASSLAPGAIKEKLFF
TRBJ2-1 few TRBV10-3 . TGTGCCATCAGTGAGCATTCCGAGAACTATGAGCAGTTCTTC CAISEHSENYEQFF
TRBJ2-4 few TRBV7-2 . TGTGCCAGCAGCTTTAGGGGGGGGAATGGCATTCAGTACTTC CASSFRGGNGIQYF
TRBJ2-3 few TRBV6-5 . TGTGCCAGCAGTTACTTAGCGCATGGGGCCTCAGATACGCAGTATTTT CASSYLAHGASDTQYF
TRBJ2-6 few TRBV5-1 . TGCGCCAGCACCCTCTTGCTGGGGGCCAACGTCCTGACTTTC CASTLLLGANVLTF
TRBJ1-2 . TRBV28 TRBD1 TGTGCCAGCAGTTGGGACAGGGGCGATGGCTACACCTTC CASSWDRGDGYTF
TRBJ1-1 few TRBV2 TRBD1 TGTGCCAGCAGGGGACAGGGGGGTCCAGCTTTCTTT CASRGQGGPAFF
TRBJ2-5 few TRBV19 TRBD1 TGTGCCAGTAGTACTCGGACAGGGGATGAGACCCAGTACTTC CASSTRTGDETQYF
TRBJ2-1 . TRBV15 . TGTGCCACACGAGGGAGGAATGAGCAGTTCTTC CATRGRNEQFF
TRBJ2-5 few TRBV2 TRBD1 TGTGCCAGCAGTGAGAGGGGGCAGGCGGTGGAGACCCAGTACTTC CASSERGQAVETQYF
TRBJ2-5 . TRBV19 . TGTGCCAGTAGTATTGGCGGGGAGACCCAGTACTTC CASSIGGETQYF
TRBJ1-1 few TRBV7-2 . TGTGCCAGCAGCTGGTCAGGGGTGAGATTCGCTGAAGCTTTCTTT CASSWSGVRFAEAFF
TRBJ2-5 . TRBV5-1 TRBD2 TGCGCCAGCAGCTTGTACGGGACTAGCGAGGAGACCCAGTACTTC CASSLYGTSEETQYF
TRBJ2-7 . TRBV3-1 . TGTGCCAGCAGTGGAACGGGCGGCAGGGGGGCCCTTAGCTCCTACGAGCAGTACTTC CASSGTGGRGALSSYEQYF
TRBJ2-1 many TRBV30 . TGTGCCTGGAGTGAATTTTATGAGCAGTTCTTC CAWSEFYEQFF